The clone carrying this TCR beta chain was found a few times. The data derive from a study of T cell repertoires in cytomegalovirus infection. The overall study: Public TCR beta signatures marked donors with CMV infection and the matching HLA.

One entry per CDR3 protein results from TCRdb running MiXCR on the reads. The sample lists approximately 190,000 distinct CDR3 sequences, 28% occurring once. Material: PBMCs. The clonotype was recovered from a human donor in good health (CMV status not recorded). Some clones in this sample may be carry-over from other donors' samples.

The CDR3, as DNA: TGTGCCAGCAGCTTAGCGACGAGGACCGGGGAGCTGTTTTTT. This gives the protein CASSLATRTGELFF. V is TRBV7-2 and J is TRBJ2-2; unclear D gene. This CDR3 has 14 residues. V lost 0 bases, J lost 5 bases, and 7 bases lay in between. Germline lookup yields CDR1 SGHTA and CDR2 FQGNSA.